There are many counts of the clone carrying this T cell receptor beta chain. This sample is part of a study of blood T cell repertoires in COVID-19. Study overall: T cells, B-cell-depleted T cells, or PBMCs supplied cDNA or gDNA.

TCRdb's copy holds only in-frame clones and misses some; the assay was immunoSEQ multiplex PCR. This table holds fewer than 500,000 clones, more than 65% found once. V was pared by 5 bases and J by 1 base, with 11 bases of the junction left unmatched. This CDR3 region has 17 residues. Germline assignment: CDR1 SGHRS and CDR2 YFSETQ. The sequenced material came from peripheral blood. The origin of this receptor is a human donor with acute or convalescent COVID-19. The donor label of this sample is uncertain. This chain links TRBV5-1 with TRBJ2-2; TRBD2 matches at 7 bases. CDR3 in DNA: TGCGCCAGCAGGGCAGGCGGGAGCGGTAGGAACACCGGGGAGCTGTTTTTT. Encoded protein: CASRAGGSGRNTGELFF.